The 3 T cell receptor beta chains in this list originate from one sample, sequenced in a study of cytomegalovirus exposure and HLA in healthy donors. TCRdb's copy holds only in-frame clones and misses some; the assay was immunoSEQ multiplex PCR. The sample holds tens of thousands of clones, about four fifths seen once. Sequenced input: PBMCs. Source of these receptors: a woman under 30 in good health and CMV-seropositive.

The V call is TRBV13, the J call TRBJ2-3; 15 bases fit TRBD2. Germline CDR1 and CDR2: PRHDT and FYEKMQ (reference sequence). The CDR3 is made up of 18 amino acids. With 1 base clipped from V and 3 bases from J, the junction kept 5 bases outside the gene matches. The chain's CDR3 is CASSLVGLAGGPTDTQYF. The CDR3, as DNA: TGTGCCAGCAGCTTAGTAGGACTAGCGGGGGGGCCTACAGATACGCAGTATTTT.

The V and J genes are TRBV5-4 and TRBJ1-1; 10 bases agree with TRBD1. Germline CDR1 reads SGHNT; CDR2 reads YYREEE (reference sequence). The CDR3 runs 14 residues. V gave up 3 bases and J gave up 1 base; unmatched junction bases: 0. CDR3 nucleotide sequence: TGTGCCAGCAGCTGGGACAGGGGGAACACTGAAGCTTTCTTT. It encodes CASSWDRGNTEAFF.

The chain links TRBV13 to TRBJ2-1; 10 bases agree with TRBD2. The germline CDR1 and CDR2 sequences are PRHDT and FYEKMQ (reference sequence). V shed 5 bases and J 6 bases; nucleotides not matched to a gene: 7. This CDR3 comprises 15 residues. CDR3 region: CASSPRSGGANEQFF. Here the CDR3 DNA reads TGTGCCAGCAGCCCCCGGAGCGGGGGGGCCAATGAGCAGTTCTTC.